One sample yielded the 8 T cell receptor beta chains listed below, sequenced in a study of Ad26.COV2.S vaccination and SARS-CoV-2 variants. Sequencing was performed with immunoSEQ multiplex PCR; in TCRdb, only in-frame clones are kept and a portion is missing. The sample includes around 320,000 clones, around four fifths of them seen just once. Treatment: roughly 19 received Ad26.COV2.S at low or high dose, single or two shots; 5 received placebo; per-sample allocation not given. The investigators took samples on day 63 after the first vaccine or placebo injection. The sequenced sample was peripheral blood, obtained in a trial of Ad26.COV2.S vaccine versus placebo. These receptors were taken from a person between 18 and 60 years old who received the Ad26.COV2.S COVID-19 vaccine or a placebo.

The chain employs TRBV5-4 and TRBJ2-2; D is unresolved. CDR1 SGHNT and CDR2 YYREEE come from the germline V gene (reference sequence). This CDR3 has 17 amino acids. V shed 4 bases and J shed 0 bases, with 16 bases lying between them. CDR3 sequence (DNA): TGTGCCAGCAGCAGAACCCCGGACGCCGCGAACACCGGGGAGCTGTTTTTT. It specifies CASSRTPDAANTGELFF.

The gene calls are TRBV11-2 and TRBJ1-1; D perhaps matches TRBD1 (5 bases). The V end was cut by 4 bases, the J end by 5 bases, with 11 bases between. This CDR3 contains 13 residues. Germline loops: CDR1 SGHAT, CDR2 FQNNGV. The CDR3 here is CASSSPQGTEAFF. CDR3 nucleotides: TGTGCCAGCAGCTCACCCCAGGGTACTGAAGCTTTCTTT.

The V gene is TRBV10-3, the J gene TRBJ1-1; tentatively, D is TRBD1 (5 bases). The CDR3 contains 12 residues. V shed 8 bases and J shed 4 bases, with 11 bases lying between them. The germline V gene has CDR1 ENHRY and CDR2 SYGVKD. CDR3 DNA: TGTGCCATCGGACCCCAGGGCACTGAAGCTTTCTTT. This translates into CAIGPQGTEAFF.

The chain links TRBV2 to TRBJ2-1, with 9 bases identical to TRBD2. Germline trimming cut 4 bases from V and 6 bases from J; bases unmatched to any gene: 7. CDR3 length: 15 residues. The germline CDR1 and CDR2 sequences are SNHLY and FYNNEI. The CDR3 is CASSGQRGVFNEQFF. In DNA, the CDR3 is TGTGCCAGCAGTGGACAGCGGGGGGTTTTCAATGAGCAGTTCTTC.

V is TRBV27 and J is TRBJ2-1; 7 bases are a match to TRBD1. The V gene's germline CDR1 is MNHEY and CDR2 SMNVEV (reference sequence). Germline trimming cut 2 bases from V and 4 bases from J; bases unmatched to any gene: 5. The CDR3 is 15 residues long. CDR3 in DNA: TGTGCCAGCAGTTTAATTGGACAGGAATACAATGAGCAGTTCTTC. Its translation: CASSLIGQEYNEQFF.

CDR3 sequence: CASSFGQGFYEQYF. CDR3 nucleotides: TGTGCCAGCAGCTTCGGACAGGGCTTCTACGAGCAGTACTTC. The chain is built from TRBV5-4 and TRBJ2-7, with 8 bases that match TRBD1. Germline CDR1 is SGHNT and CDR2 is YYREEE (reference sequence). The V gene end was trimmed by 2 bases and the J gene end by 3 bases; junction bases not matched to a gene: 4. The CDR3 sequence is 14 residues long.

The chain links TRBV4-2 to TRBJ2-1, with 10 bases lining up with TRBD2. V lost 2 bases to trimming and J lost 9 bases; unmatched junction nucleotides: 16. There are 18 residues in the CDR3. Germline V gene sequence: CDR1 LGHNA, CDR2 YNFKEQ. CDR3 coding DNA: TGTGCCAGCAGCCAATTTTGGAGCGGGGGGGGAAACATGGGTGAGCAGTTCTTC. Translated: CASSQFWSGGGNMGEQFF.

The chain employs TRBV7-2 and TRBJ1-5; 7 bases match TRBD1. The CDR3 has 14 residues. Germline V gene data show CDR1 as SGHTA and CDR2 as FQGNSA. V lost 6 bases and J lost 11; bases outside the gene matches: 13. CDR3 loop: CASRAGTPQGAQHF. The DNA for the CDR3 is TGTGCCAGCAGAGCCGGGACTCCTCAGGGGGCCCAGCATTTT.